A selection of T cell receptor beta chains follows, all from one sample in a study of OX40 agonist ivuxolimab in advanced cancers. Libraries were prepared by immunoSEQ multiplex PCR; TCRdb keeps only in-frame clonotypes and omits some of them. The sample gives about 96,000 clones, less than 85% of which show up once; under 6.5% is in the top ten. Material: CD4+ or CD8+ T cells sorted from blood, obtained in a trial of the OX40 agonist ivuxolimab. The receptors were gathered from an adult with an advanced solid tumor such as melanoma, head and neck, liver or kidney cancer. The CDR3 runs from the conserved cysteine through the conserved F or W. A D gene is named only where the DNA matches it firmly. Only part of the rows carry a size: once, few, many, or a class if the clone is expanded.

abundance	v_gene	d_gene	j_gene	CDR3nt	CDR3aa
.	TRBV6-6	.	TRBJ1-2	TGTGCCAGCAGTTACCTCGGGTCTAACTATGGCTACACCTTC	CASSYLGSNYGYTF
.	TRBV7-6	.	TRBJ2-1	TGTGCCAGCAGCTTAGTTGGTTTCTCCTACAATGAGCAGTTCTTC	CASSLVGFSYNEQFF
.	TRBV2	.	TRBJ2-7	TGTGCCAGCAGTGAGATAGGGGAGCAGTACTTC	CASSEIGEQYF
.	TRBV5-1	.	TRBJ2-1	TGCGCCAGCAGCTTGGTAACAGCCTACAATGAGCAGTTCTTC	CASSLVTAYNEQFF
.	TRBV7-2	TRBD2	TRBJ2-7	TGTGCCAGCAGCTCCGTAAAAGGAGCGGGAGAGAGATCCTACGAGCAGTACTTC	CASSSVKGAGERSYEQYF
.	TRBV6-5	.	TRBJ1-1	TGTGCCAGCAGTTACGGGGAGAGGACTGAAGCTTTCTTT	CASSYGERTEAFF
.	TRBV9	.	TRBJ2-5	TGTGCCAGCAGCTCGGGGGCCATCCAAGAGACCCAGTACTTC	CASSSGAIQETQYF
.	TRBV7-9	.	TRBJ2-1	TGTGCCATCGTTTCCGGACTCGCCGACTACAATGAGCAGTTCTTC	CAIVSGLADYNEQFF
.	TRBV7-8	TRBD2	TRBJ2-1	TGTGCCAGCAGCCGTTACCCCAGGACTAGCAGTTACAATGAGCAGTTCTTC	CASSRYPRTSSYNEQFF
.	TRBV21-1	.	TRBJ2-7	TGTGCCAGCCTATTGGAGGGGTACTACGAGCAGTACTTC	CASLLEGYYEQYF
.	TRBV5-4	TRBD2	TRBJ2-4	TGTGCCAGCAGCTTTACGGGAGGGCCTGCGTTAGGGGCCAAAAACATTCAGTACTTC	CASSFTGGPALGAKNIQYF
once	TRBV5-6	.	TRBJ1-2	TGTGCCAGCAGCTTGGCCCCAGAGAACTATGGCTACACCTTC	CASSLAPENYGYTF
.	TRBV7-9	.	TRBJ2-7	TGTGCCAGCAGCTGGGGGACGGGCCTCGAGCAGTACTTC	CASSWGTGLEQYF
.	TRBV6-6	TRBD1	TRBJ2-3	TGTGCCAGCAGGGGGGCCGGACAGGGCACAGATACGCAGTATTTT	CASRGAGQGTDTQYF
.	TRBV28	.	TRBJ2-7	TGTGCCAGCAGTCGGGGAGAGCAGTACTTC	CASSRGEQYF
.	TRBV10-3	.	TRBJ1-1	TGTGCCATCAGTGAGTCTGGGGTGGAGGGCACTGAAGCTTTCTTT	CAISESGVEGTEAFF
.	TRBV7-2	TRBD1	TRBJ1-1	TGTGCCAGCAGCTCCCAGGGGGGGAACACTGAAGCTTTCTTT	CASSSQGGNTEAFF
few	TRBV9	TRBD1	TRBJ2-1	TGTGCCAGCAGCAAAGGGACAGGGCAAGTTAATGAGCAGTTCTTC	CASSKGTGQVNEQFF
few	TRBV11-2	TRBD1	TRBJ1-2	TGTGCCAGCAGCTTAGCGGTGGGACAGGGTAGGGATGGCTACACCTTC	CASSLAVGQGRDGYTF
many	TRBV25-1	TRBD1	TRBJ1-6	TGTGCCAGCAGTGAACATTGGGGGACAGGGGCTTCACCCCTCCACTTT	CASSEHWGTGASPLHF
.	TRBV6-1	.	TRBJ2-1	TGTGCCAGCAGTGAAGAGGTTGGCTCCTACAATGAGCAGTTCTTC	CASSEEVGSYNEQFF
.	TRBV7-2	.	TRBJ1-2	TGTGCCAGCAGCCAATTGGGGGGGACACCAACAAGGGGTGGCTACACCTTC	CASSQLGGTPTRGGYTF
.	TRBV30	.	TRBJ2-3	TGTGCCTGGAGCCAAAGGGGAGGCACAGATACGCAGTATTTT	CAWSQRGGTDTQYF
once	TRBV5-1	.	TRBJ1-1	TGCGCCAGCAGCTTGGGTGGGGGAGGGCGGCTAAACACTGAAGCTTTCTTT	CASSLGGGGRLNTEAFF